This T cell receptor (beta chain) was retrieved from a study of blood T cell repertoires in COVID-19. Study in general: Samples taken during acute and convalescent COVID-19 were collected in the United States, Italy and Spain. From T cells, B-cell-depleted T cells, or PBMCs came the material, which was cDNA or gDNA.

As handled by the study authors: From reference gene primer amplification, estimates of nucleated cell counts were derived. The data were produced by immunoSEQ multiplex PCR, yet TCRdb's version contains in-frame clones alone and is incomplete. The D gene and trimming were derived from the DNA, and the V and J assignments and clone size from that table. Of over 250,000 clones in the sample, 85% are singletons; the top ten hold more than 10%. The CDR3 runs to 15 residues. In germline, CDR1 is MNHNY, CDR2 SVGAGI (reference sequence). V was cut by 2 bases and J by 2 bases, with 10 bases left in between.

The specimen was peripheral blood. The chain has TRBV6-6 and TRBJ2-1, with a possible D match to TRBD2 (5 bases). This receptor was taken from a human donor in a cohort sampled during active COVID-19. The CDR3, as DNA: TGTGCCAGCAGTTACGAGGGAAGGGCCTACAATGAGCAGTTCTTC. This sequence encodes CASSYEGRAYNEQFF.